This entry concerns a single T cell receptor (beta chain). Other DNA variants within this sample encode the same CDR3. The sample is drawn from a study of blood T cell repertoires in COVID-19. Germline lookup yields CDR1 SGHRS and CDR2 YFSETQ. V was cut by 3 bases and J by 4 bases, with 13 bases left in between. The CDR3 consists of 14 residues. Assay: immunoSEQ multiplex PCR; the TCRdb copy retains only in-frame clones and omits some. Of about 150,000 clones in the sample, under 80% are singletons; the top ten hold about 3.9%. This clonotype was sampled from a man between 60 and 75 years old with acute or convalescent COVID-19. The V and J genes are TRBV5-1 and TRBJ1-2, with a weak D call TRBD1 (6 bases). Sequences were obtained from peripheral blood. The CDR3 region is CASSSGGATYGYTF. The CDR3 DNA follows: TGCGCCAGCAGCTCTGGGGGGGCCACCTATGGCTACACCTTC.